This TCR beta chain was sequenced during a study of blood T cell repertoires in COVID-19 (TCRdb year 2020). Describing the broader study: Samples covering the acute and convalescent phases of COVID-19 were provided by collaborators in the United States, Italy and Spain. A de-identified subject ID, COVID-19 status, age in years and sex were almost always included in the sample metadata. The repertoires were released in a freely available public database meant as a resource for research on the immune response to SARS-CoV-2. Where available, HLA class I and class II types were obtained from metadata supplied by the sample provider rather than from assay-based typing. The samples were drawn from two sources: the first 160 participants of the ongoing ImmuneRACE study, and 1,254 subjects contributed by 6 global collaborators. The material from the prospective study consisted of cDNA or gDNA derived from T cells, B-cell-depleted T cells, or PBMCs. The dataset comprised deeply sampled blood TCRbeta repertoires from subjects exposed to, actively infected with, or recovered from COVID-19.

The full study reports these points: The amount of clinical and demographic metadata varied by source and participant and was provided uncurated.

The CDR3 goes from the cysteine to the phenylalanine over 13 residues. Only CDR3 DNA remains: 39 bases, in frame from the first base. The germline V gene (reference sequence) gives CDR1 as GTSNPN and CDR2 as SVGIG. Between the V and J ends, shortened by 0 bases and 7 bases respectively, the junction contains 10 bases. TCRbeta CDR3 regions were amplified from genomic DNA by means of the immunoSEQ Assay, a bias-controlled multiplex PCR. In the paper's pipeline: The number of nucleated cells in each sample was estimated from the amplification of reference gene primers within the assay. Sequence reads were collapsed and filtered to measure the absolute abundance of every unique TCRbeta CDR3 rearrangement. For each sample, productive Simpson clonality was calculated by taking the square root of Simpson's diversity index across productive rearrangements. In TCRdb, the immuneACCESS table is reduced to in-frame sequences with V and J assigned. These tables do not hold every clone; where another copy was compared, an unresolved V gene accounts for under half, and the others remain unexplained. The V and J calls and clone size come from that table; D and trimming were worked out from the DNA. Present in this sample are 450,000 to 500,000 clones, roughly 87% of which were seen just once. The biggest ten clones account for 0.7% of the sample.

Enrolling through a virtual design, the prospective study's participants ranged in age from roughly 18 to 90 years and lived across 20 to 30 United States geographic areas. In the prospective study, participants were assigned to cohorts based on the clinical history participants reported in a screening survey and a study questionnaire. Recovered participants in ImmuneRACE Cohort 3 were defined as having two consecutive negative NP/OP PCR tests, clearance from a healthcare professional, or resolution of symptoms. In the prospective study, whole blood, serum and a nasopharyngeal or oropharyngeal swab were collected from each participant by mobile phlebotomists. Prospective study participants could optionally give additional blood draws and questionnaires over an approximately two-month period. Before DNA extraction, blood samples from the prospective study were shipped at room temperature or frozen.

With respect to this clone: There is no known antigen for this receptor. Within one base of it there is no much larger clone, and no base qualities were kept.

The sequence joins TRBV30 to TRBJ1-5, with no reliable assignment of the D segment. The sample taken for sequencing was PBMCs or T cells enriched from blood (not recorded which). This receptor was taken from a young woman who had recovered from COVID-19. The CDR3 reads as follows: CAWSVSGTQPQHF. Here is the DNA: TGTGCCTGGAGTGTGTCGGGTACCCAGCCCCAGCATTTT.